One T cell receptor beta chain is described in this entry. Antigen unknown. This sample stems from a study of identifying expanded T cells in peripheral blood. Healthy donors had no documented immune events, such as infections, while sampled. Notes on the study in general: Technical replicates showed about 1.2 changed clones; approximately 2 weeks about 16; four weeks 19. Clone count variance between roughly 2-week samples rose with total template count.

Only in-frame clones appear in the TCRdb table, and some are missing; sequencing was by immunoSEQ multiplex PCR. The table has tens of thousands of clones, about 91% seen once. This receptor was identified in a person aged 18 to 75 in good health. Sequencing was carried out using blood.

The CDR3, as DNA: TGTGCCAGCAGTTTGAGGACAGGGGGCAATGGCTACACCTTC. It yields the protein CASSLRTGGNGYTF. The chain combines TRBV28 with TRBJ1-2; 11 nucleotides match TRBD1. CDR1 MDHEN and CDR2 SYDVKM come from the germline V gene. This CDR3 contains 14 residues. Losses at the gene ends were 3 bases for V and 6 bases for J; bases not matched to a gene: 3.